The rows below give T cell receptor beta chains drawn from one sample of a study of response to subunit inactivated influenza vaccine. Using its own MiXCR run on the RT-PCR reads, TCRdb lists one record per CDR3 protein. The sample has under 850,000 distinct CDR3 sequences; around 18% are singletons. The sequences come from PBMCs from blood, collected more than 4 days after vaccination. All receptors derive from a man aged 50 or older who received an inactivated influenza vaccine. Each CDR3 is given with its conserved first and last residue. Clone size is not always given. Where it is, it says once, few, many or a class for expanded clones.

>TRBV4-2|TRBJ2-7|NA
CASSLGHQGEQYF
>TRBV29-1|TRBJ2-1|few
CSVEWLMGNEQFF
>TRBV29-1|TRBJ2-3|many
CSVESWREGTDTQYF
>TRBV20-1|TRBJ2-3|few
CSAPVRGTDTQYF
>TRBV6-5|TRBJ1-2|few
CASSKQGYGYTF
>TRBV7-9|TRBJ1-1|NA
CASSLQVGNTEAFF
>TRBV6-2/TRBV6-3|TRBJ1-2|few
CASFPGWGAPNYGYTF
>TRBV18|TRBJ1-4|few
CASSPRRDGNEKLFF
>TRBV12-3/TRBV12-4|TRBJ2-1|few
CASSGGTGIFNEQFF
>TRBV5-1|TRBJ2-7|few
CASSLGGTNAYEQYF
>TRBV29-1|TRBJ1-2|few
CSAQTGTFYGYTF
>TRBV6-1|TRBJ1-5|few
CASSDRQGYQPQHF
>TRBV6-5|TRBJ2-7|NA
CASSYLMTSGTYEQYF
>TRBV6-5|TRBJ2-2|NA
CASSYWTSTAGELFF
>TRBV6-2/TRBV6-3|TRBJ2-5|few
CASSYRTGLALETQYF
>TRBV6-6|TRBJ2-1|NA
CASSPTGANEQFF
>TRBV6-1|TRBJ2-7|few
CASKRQLAGVGQYF
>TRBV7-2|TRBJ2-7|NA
CASSLAGIMLGEQYF
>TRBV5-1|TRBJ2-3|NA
CASSARLDADTQYF
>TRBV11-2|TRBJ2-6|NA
CASSLDRAGSGANVLTF
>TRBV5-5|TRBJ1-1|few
CASSWGTNTEAFF
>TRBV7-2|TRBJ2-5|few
CASSLGGTAKETQYF
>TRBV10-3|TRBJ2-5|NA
CAISDGLLETQYF
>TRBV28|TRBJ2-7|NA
CASSPGIGTGIFEQYF
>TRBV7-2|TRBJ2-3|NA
CASSSSGRGADTQYF
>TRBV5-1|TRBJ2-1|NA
CASSIGPSGRNNEQFF
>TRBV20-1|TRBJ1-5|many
CSAPGQPQHF
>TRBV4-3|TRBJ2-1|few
CASSQGRFGAGGTDEQFF
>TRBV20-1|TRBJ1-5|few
CSAREAHQPQHF
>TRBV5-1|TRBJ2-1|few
CASSPELYNEQFF
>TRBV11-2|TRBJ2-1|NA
CASRLVWGYNEQFF
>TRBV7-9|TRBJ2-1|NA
CASDPKGQLYNEQFF
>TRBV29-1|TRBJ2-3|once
CSGDSGGTDTQYF
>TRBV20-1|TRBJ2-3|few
CSAGARTDTQYF
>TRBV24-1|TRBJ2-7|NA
CATSDSTRYEQYF
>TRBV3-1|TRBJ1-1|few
CASSQDRRDTFF
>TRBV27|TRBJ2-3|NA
CASTRGSTQYF
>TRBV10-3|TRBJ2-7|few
CAISESWRDEQYF
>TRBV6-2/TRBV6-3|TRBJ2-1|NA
CASREREATGYEQFF
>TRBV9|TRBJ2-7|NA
CASSVAGLAGNEQYF
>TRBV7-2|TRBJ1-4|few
CASSLFLGVLEKLFF